This is a list of T cell receptor beta chains from one sample in a study of vaccination and CD4 T cells after COVID-19. No cognate antigen is known for these TCRs. TCRdb independently ran MiXCR on the PCR reads; one entry per CDR3 protein. The table lists tens of thousands of distinct CDR3 sequences, around 63% of them singletons. Sequenced material: CD4+ T cells from blood, cultured in vitro. Receptors originate from a human donor who had recovered from COVID-19. The CDR3 runs from the conserved cysteine through the conserved F or W. A D gene is named only where the DNA matches it firmly. Only some rows state a clone size, as once, few, many or a class for expanded clones.

CDR3,DNA,V,size,J,D
CASSSFLAGNYEQYF,TGTGCCAGCAGCTCCTTCTTAGCGGGAAACTACGAGCAGTACTTC,TRBV11-3,once,TRBJ2-7,TRBD2
CASSLDQWQRNTEAFF,TGTGCCAGCAGCTTAGATCAATGGCAGAGGAACACTGAAGCTTTCTTT,TRBV11-3,-,TRBJ1-1,-
CASQRRELTDTQYF,TGTGCCAGCCAGCGGCGGGAGTTGACAGATACGCAGTATTTT,TRBV7-2,-,TRBJ2-3,TRBD2
CASSRARTDGYTF,TGTGCCAGCTCACGAGCACGGACGGATGGCTACACCTTC,TRBV18,-,TRBJ1-2,-
CASSSTGGNSEQYF,TGTGCCAGCAGCTCCACAGGGGGGAATAGCGAGCAGTACTTC,TRBV7-6,-,TRBJ2-7,TRBD1
CASMKQENTEAFF,TGTGCCAGCATGAAACAGGAGAACACTGAAGCTTTCTTT,TRBV7-2,-,TRBJ1-1,-
CSARGHNLLFGYTF,TGCAGTGCCCGCGGGCACAACCTTTTGTTCGGCTACACCTTC,TRBV20-1,-,TRBJ1-2,-
CASSREGAAGNTIYF,TGTGCCAGCAGCCGAGAGGGGGCGGCTGGAAACACCATATATTTT,TRBV7-9,-,TRBJ1-3,TRBD1
CASSLELAGTQYF,TGCGCCAGCAGCTTGGAGCTAGCGGGAACCCAGTACTTC,TRBV5-1,-,TRBJ2-5,TRBD2
CASSFLGSGNTIYF,TGTGCCAGCAGTTTTCTGGGATCCGGAAACACCATATATTTT,TRBV28,-,TRBJ1-3,-
CASSPNWLAGDRDTQYF,TGTGCCAGCAGCCCCAACTGGCTAGCGGGAGATCGAGATACGCAGTATTTT,TRBV11-2,-,TRBJ2-3,TRBD2
CASSSPPGTRNTEAFF,TGTGCCAGTAGTTCGCCCCCAGGCACGAGAAACACTGAAGCTTTCTTT,TRBV19,-,TRBJ1-1,-
CSASRRGGLYEQYF,TGCAGTGCTAGTAGGCGGGGGGGCCTCTACGAGCAGTACTTC,TRBV20-1,-,TRBJ2-7,TRBD2
CASSHTPSGVSYEQYF,TGTGCCAGCAGCCACACTCCTAGCGGGGTCTCCTACGAGCAGTACTTC,TRBV21-1,-,TRBJ2-7,-
CASSETWTGAQFF,TGTGCCAGCAGTGAAACCTGGACAGGGGCGCAGTTCTTC,TRBV6-1,few,TRBJ2-1,TRBD1
CASRREGNQPQHF,TGTGCCAGCAGGAGAGAGGGCAATCAGCCCCAGCATTTT,TRBV2,few,TRBJ1-5,-
CSARDGGPGNTIYF,TGCAGTGCTAGAGATGGGGGGCCTGGAAACACCATATATTTT,TRBV20-1,-,TRBJ1-3,-
CASSPRGGRIYEQYF,TGTGCCAGCAGTCCCCGAGGGGGGAGAATCTACGAGCAGTACTTC,TRBV6-2/TRBV6-3,-,TRBJ2-7,-
CASSRRQGVSYEQYF,TGTGCCAGCAGTCGACGACAGGGGGTCTCCTACGAGCAGTACTTC,TRBV6-2/TRBV6-3,-,TRBJ2-7,TRBD1
CASSLARQGEQYF,TGTGCCAGCAGCTTAGCCCGACAGGGCGAGCAGTACTTC,TRBV7-2,-,TRBJ2-7,TRBD1
CASSRRQEGGTEAFF,TGTGCCAGCTCTCGAAGACAGGAAGGGGGCACTGAAGCTTTCTTT,TRBV18,-,TRBJ1-1,-
CATSDRSQETQYF,TGTGCCACCAGTGACCGGTCCCAAGAGACCCAGTACTTC,TRBV24-1,once,TRBJ2-5,-
CASSLSQGSYNEQFF,TGTGCCAGCAGCTTATCTCAGGGGTCCTACAATGAGCAGTTCTTC,TRBV7-2,once,TRBJ2-1,-
CASSTVVRRPYLTGELFF,TGTGCCAGCAGTACGGTCGTCCGACGGCCCTACCTCACCGGGGAGCTGTTTTTT,TRBV27,few,TRBJ2-2,-
CATMRRESNEQFF,TGTGCCACCATGAGGCGGGAGAGCAATGAGCAGTTCTTC,TRBV24-1,-,TRBJ2-1,TRBD2
CASKPWGLSGGDTQYF,TGTGCCAGCAAACCCTGGGGACTCTCGGGTGGGGATACGCAGTATTTT,TRBV7-9,-,TRBJ2-3,-
CASSLAGQGETQYF,TGCGCCAGCAGCTTGGCCGGGCAGGGAGAGACCCAGTACTTC,TRBV5-1,-,TRBJ2-5,-
CASIGTEWDTEAFF,TGTGCCAGCATTGGGACAGAATGGGACACTGAAGCTTTCTTT,TRBV2,few,TRBJ1-1,TRBD1
CATEEGVHNQPQHF,TGTGCCACCGAGGAGGGGGTCCACAATCAGCCCCAGCATTTT,TRBV10-3,few,TRBJ1-5,-
CASSDGTLSNQPQHF,TGTGCCAGCAGTGACGGGACACTAAGCAATCAGCCCCAGCATTTT,TRBV2,-,TRBJ1-5,-
CATSDPGQGLSETQYF,TGTGCCACCAGTGATCCGGGACAGGGACTATCAGAGACCCAGTACTTC,TRBV24-1,-,TRBJ2-5,TRBD1
CASSQQGSEDTQYF,TGTGCCAGTAGTCAACAGGGGAGCGAGGATACGCAGTATTTT,TRBV19,-,TRBJ2-3,TRBD1
CASRENRGNYGYTF,TGTGCCAGCAGGGAAAACAGGGGGAACTATGGCTACACCTTC,TRBV2,-,TRBJ1-2,TRBD1
CASRDGQGRAKNIQYF,TGTGCCAGCAGGGACGGACAGGGAAGAGCCAAAAACATTCAGTACTTC,TRBV2,-,TRBJ2-4,TRBD1
CASSIARGQGRSEAFF,TGTGCCAGTAGTATAGCAAGGGGACAGGGGAGGTCTGAAGCTTTCTTT,TRBV19,once,TRBJ1-1,TRBD1
CSARAGGLSNQPQHF,TGCAGTGCTAGAGCGGGGGGTTTGAGCAATCAGCCCCAGCATTTT,TRBV20-1,-,TRBJ1-5,-
CASSYATGGSQPQHF,TGTGCCAGCAGTTACGCGACAGGGGGAAGTCAGCCCCAGCATTTT,TRBV6-5,-,TRBJ1-5,TRBD1
CGIIAGGHNEQFF,TGCGGTATAATAGCGGGGGGCCACAATGAGCAGTTCTTC,TRBV20-1,-,TRBJ2-1,TRBD2
CSADGGTTDTQYF,TGCAGTGCTGATGGGGGAACCACAGATACGCAGTATTTT,TRBV20-1,-,TRBJ2-3,-